The present TCR beta chain was sequenced within a study of technical replicates of blood from several donors. V dropped 5 bases and J dropped 5; count of bases not matched to a gene: 7. This CDR3 is 14 amino acids long. CDR1 LNHDA and CDR2 SQIVND come from the germline V gene (reference sequence). Method: immunoSEQ multiplex PCR; TCRdb's copy keeps in-frame clones and lacks some. Of some 87,000 clones in the sample, 95% to 98% were seen once. Sequencing input: T cells isolated from PBMCs. The TCR was taken from a human donor in good health. The chain carries TRBV19 and TRBJ2-7; TRBD1 aligns across 9 bases. CDR3 sequence (DNA): TGTGCCAGTAGTTTCTCCGGGACAGGGCACGAGCAGTACTTC. Its translation is CASSFSGTGHEQYF.